Following are 20 T cell receptor beta chains from one sample sequenced in a study of OX40 agonist ivuxolimab in advanced cancers. Generated by immunoSEQ multiplex PCR, the TCRdb table keeps only in-frame clones and is missing some. The sample shows fewer than 85,000 clones, about 88% of them seen only once. The sequencing used CD4+ or CD8+ T cells sorted from blood, collected in a trial of the OX40 agonist ivuxolimab. These receptors originate from an adult with an advanced solid tumor such as melanoma, head and neck, liver or kidney cancer.

This rearrangement joins TRBV9 to TRBJ2-1; 9 nucleotides align to TRBD2. This CDR3 has 15 amino acids. J lost 7 bases, V lost 5 bases, and 10 bases had no gene match. Germline CDR1 is SGDLS and CDR2 is YYNGEE. The CDR3 coding sequence is TGTGCCAGCAGACCGGGGGCTAGCGGGATAAATGAGCAGTTCTTC. This gives the protein CASRPGASGINEQFF.

The V gene is TRBV5-4, the J gene TRBJ2-2; D not certain. Trimming removed 4 bases at V and 6 bases at J, with 10 bases between. This CDR3 is 13 amino acids long. Germline V gene data show CDR1 as SGHNT and CDR2 as YYREEE (reference sequence). CDR3: CASSRTVSGELFF. The DNA for the CDR3 is TGTGCCAGCAGCCGGACCGTGTCCGGGGAGCTGTTTTTT.

V is TRBV5-1 and J is TRBJ1-1, with D perhaps matching TRBD1 (6 bases). The CDR3 consists of 16 residues. Per germline, CDR1 SGHRS and CDR2 YFSETQ. Trimming stripped 5 bases from V and 0 bases from J, with 17 bases between. In DNA form, the CDR3 reads TGCGCCAGCAGTGATCTACCCGGGGGCATGAACACTGAAGCTTTCTTT. Translation gives CASSDLPGGMNTEAFF.

The chain carries TRBV19 and TRBJ2-3; D may be TRBD2 (6 bases). The germline V and J ends were trimmed by 6 bases and 1 base, with 8 bases remaining between them. CDR3 length: 13 residues. The germline gives CDR1 LNHDA, CDR2 SQIVND (reference sequence). CDR3 sequence (DNA): TGTGCCAGTAGCGGGAGCGGCACAGATACGCAGTATTTT. It codes for CASSGSGTDTQYF.

V and J are TRBV30 and TRBJ1-1; no clear D. CDR3 size: 14 residues. With 4 bases removed from V and 3 bases from J, the gap between germline ends came to 15 bases. Per germline, CDR1 GTSNPN and CDR2 SVGIG (reference sequence). CDR3 DNA sequence: TGTGCCTGGACGCCTAGGGCCCGAGACACTGAAGCTTTCTTT. It codes for CAWTPRARDTEAFF.

This chain links TRBV28 with TRBJ1-1, with TRBD1 identical over 12 bases. Germline CDR1 and CDR2: MDHEN and SYDVKM. V lost 6 bases and J lost 4; bases outside the gene matches: 12. This CDR3 contains 17 residues. In DNA, the CDR3 is TGTGCCAGCAGGACTCCGGGACAGGGGGCGATGAGCACTGAAGCTTTCTTT. Its protein is CASRTPGQGAMSTEAFF.

Concerning this clone: The same CDR3 also results from other DNA sequences found in this sample. The chain employs TRBV6-5 and TRBJ1-5; D remains unclear. The CDR3 is 12 amino acids. Germline CDR1 is MNHEY and CDR2 is SVGAGI. The ends were cut back, 6 bases at V and 6 bases at J, with 9 bases in the middle. The CDR3 loop is CASRGRGQPQHF. The CDR3 DNA reads as TGTGCCAGCAGGGGTCGGGGTCAGCCCCAGCATTTT.

This rearrangement joins TRBV6-5 to TRBJ2-7, with D possibly matching TRBD1 (5 bases). The germline CDR1 and CDR2 sequences are MNHEY and SVGAGI. The V end was cut by 6 bases, the J end by 3 bases, with 9 bases between. This CDR3 spans 12 amino acids. In DNA form, the CDR3 reads TGTGCCAGCAGGACGACAGACTACGAGCAGTACTTC. Translated, it gives CASRTTDYEQYF.

The V gene is TRBV29-1, the J gene TRBJ2-7; D might be TRBD1 or TRBD2, each matching 6 bases. V lost 0 bases and J lost 5, with 20 bases in between. Germline CDR1 SQVTM, CDR2 ANQGSEA. The length of the CDR3 is 16 residues. The CDR3, as DNA: TGCAGCGTTGAAGATAGGGGGGCTGCGACGGGTCACGAGCAGTACTTC. The encoded protein is CSVEDRGAATGHEQYF.

V gene TRBV4-1 combines with J gene TRBJ1-5, with no clear D. CDR1 and CDR2 (germline): MGHRA, YSYEKL. V was cut by 1 base and J by 2 bases, with 15 bases left in between. The length of the CDR3 is 17 residues. This CDR3 is CASSQAAAGSGNQPQHF. DNA of the CDR3: TGCGCCAGCAGCCAAGCTGCGGCGGGGAGCGGCAATCAGCCCCAGCATTTT.

The chain combines TRBV12-5 with TRBJ2-1, with TRBD2 identical over 8 bases. From germline, CDR1 is LGHNT and CDR2 FRNRAP. CDR3 length: 16 residues. The V and J ends lost 0 bases and 5 bases, in that order; junction bases with no gene match: 6. CDR3: CASGLVVAGTHNEQFF. CDR3 coding DNA: TGTGCTAGTGGTTTGGTAGTAGCGGGAACTCACAATGAGCAGTTCTTC.

This chain links TRBV29-1 with TRBJ2-1; 13 bases fit TRBD2. There are 14 residues in the CDR3. Germline V gives CDR1 SQVTM, CDR2 ANQGSEA. The junction had 7 bases not matched to a gene; V was cut back by 6 bases and J by 8 bases. The CDR3 here is CSVRLAGGGDEQFF. Here the CDR3 DNA reads TGCAGCGTCAGACTAGCGGGAGGAGGGGATGAGCAGTTCTTC.

This chain links TRBV5-1 with TRBJ2-4; possible D gene TRBD1, 6 bases. Trimming took 0 bases from V and 6 from J, leaving 10 bases between them. The CDR3 loop spans 14 amino acids. Germline CDR1 and CDR2: SGHRS and YFSETQ. CDR3 DNA sequence: TGCGCCAGCAGCTTGGAGGCAGGGGTAAACATTCAGTACTTC. Protein: CASSLEAGVNIQYF.

The V call is TRBV5-5, the J call TRBJ2-5; TRBD1 aligns across 10 bases. Looked up from germline, CDR1 is SGHKS and CDR2 is YYEKEE (reference sequence). V gave up 0 bases and J gave up 4 bases; unmatched junction bases: 0. This CDR3 comprises 14 residues. The CDR3 nucleotides are TGTGCCAGCAGCTTGGGGACAGGGGGAGAGACCCAGTACTTC. It encodes CASSLGTGGETQYF.

The gene calls are TRBV5-1 and TRBJ2-1; D not resolved. This CDR3 is built from 14 residues. Trimming shortened V by 1 base and J by 6 bases, and 11 bases separated the two germline ends. Germline assignment: CDR1 SGHRS and CDR2 YFSETQ. The CDR3 here is CASSLSPSGNEQFF. The CDR3 DNA is TGCGCCAGCAGCTTGTCTCCGTCGGGCAATGAGCAGTTCTTC.

This clone was recorded a few times. The V gene is TRBV6-6, the J gene TRBJ1-1; D remains ambiguous. The V gene's germline CDR1 is MNHNY and CDR2 SVGAGI (reference sequence). The CDR3 length is 12 residues. The ends were cut back, 6 bases at V and 3 bases at J, with 8 bases in the middle. DNA of the CDR3: TGTGCCAGCAGGGCAAGGGACACTGAAGCTTTCTTT. This translates into CASRARDTEAFF.

The chain joins TRBV6-5 to TRBJ2-7, with D unclear. Germline V gene lookup returns CDR1 MNHEY and CDR2 SVGAGI. Trimming took off 8 bases at V and 3 bases at J, with 5 bases between the two ends. The CDR3 spans 10 residues. Here the CDR3 reads CASGRYEQYF. CDR3 coding DNA: TGTGCCAGCGGACGCTACGAGCAGTACTTC.

This chain links TRBV14 with TRBJ2-3, with 8 nucleotides matching TRBD2. The V gene's germline CDR1 is SGHDN and CDR2 FVKESK. This CDR3 is built from 17 residues. The V and J ends lost 4 bases and 2 bases, in that order; junction bases with no gene match: 11. The CDR3 loop reads CASSRRLAHSYTDTQYF. CDR3 bases: TGTGCCAGCAGCCGCCGACTAGCGCACTCTTACACAGATACGCAGTATTTT.

CDR3: CASSLEGTGANTQYF. The CDR3 coding sequence is TGTGCCAGCAGCTTAGAGGGGACAGGGGCAAATACGCAGTATTTT. The chain is built from TRBV11-3 and TRBJ2-3; 10 bases align to TRBD1. Germline V gene lookup returns CDR1 SGHNT and CDR2 YENEEA. The CDR3 runs 15 residues. With 0 bases clipped from V and 7 bases from J, the junction kept 4 bases outside the gene matches.

The rearrangement joins TRBV5-1 to TRBJ2-1; D remains ambiguous. V lost 2 bases and J 8 bases, leaving 5 bases between the germline ends. The CDR3 has 11 residues. Germline V gives CDR1 SGHRS, CDR2 YFSETQ. The CDR3, as DNA: TGCGCCAGCAGCTTTTTAGATGAGCAGTTCTTC. Its translation is CASSFLDEQFF.